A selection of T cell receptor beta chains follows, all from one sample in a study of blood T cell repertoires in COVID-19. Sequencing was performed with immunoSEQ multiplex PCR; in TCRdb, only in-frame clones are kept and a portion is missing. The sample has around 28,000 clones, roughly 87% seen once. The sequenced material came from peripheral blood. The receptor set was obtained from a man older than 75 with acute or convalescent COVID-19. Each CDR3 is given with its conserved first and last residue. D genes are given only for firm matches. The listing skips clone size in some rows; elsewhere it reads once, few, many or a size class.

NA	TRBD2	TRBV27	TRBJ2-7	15	CASSFKAGGTYEQYF	TGTGCCAGCAGTTTTAAAGCGGGAGGGACCTACGAGCAGTACTTC
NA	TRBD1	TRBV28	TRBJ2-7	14	CASSPTGRSYEQYF	TGTGCCAGCAGTCCGACAGGGCGCTCCTACGAGCAGTACTTC
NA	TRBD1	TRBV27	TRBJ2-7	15	CASSATGASIYEQYF	TGTGCCAGCAGCGCCACAGGGGCGAGTATTTACGAGCAGTACTTC
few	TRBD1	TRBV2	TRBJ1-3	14	CASTRTGRGNTIYF	TGTGCCAGCACCCGGACAGGGAGGGGAAACACCATATATTTT
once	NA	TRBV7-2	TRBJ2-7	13	CASSLEGEDEQYF	TGTGCCAGCAGCCTGGAAGGGGAGGACGAGCAGTACTTC
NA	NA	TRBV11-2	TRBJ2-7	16	CASSHRGGTSSYEQYF	TGTGCCAGCAGCCATAGGGGGGGCACGAGCTCCTACGAGCAGTACTTC
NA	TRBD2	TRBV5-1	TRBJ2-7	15	CASSLGASGTYEQYF	TGCGCCAGCAGCTTGGGCGCTAGCGGGACCTACGAGCAGTACTTC
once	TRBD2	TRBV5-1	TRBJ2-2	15	CASRGLAGETGELFF	TGCGCCAGTCGGGGACTAGCGGGAGAGACCGGGGAGCTGTTTTTT
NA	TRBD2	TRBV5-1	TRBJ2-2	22	CASSQPRPGLAGLTSNTGELFF	TGCGCCAGCAGCCAACCACGTCCGGGACTAGCGGGGCTGACATCGAACACCGGGGAGCTGTTTTTT
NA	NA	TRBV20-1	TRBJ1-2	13	CSASGGASGGYTF	TGCAGTGCTAGTGGCGGGGCATCCGGGGGCTACACCTTC
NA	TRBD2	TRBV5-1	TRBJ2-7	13	CASSHSGAHEQYF	TGCGCCAGCAGCCATAGCGGGGCCCACGAGCAGTACTTC
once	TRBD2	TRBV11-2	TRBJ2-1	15	CASSMGLAGVSEQFF	TGTGCCAGCAGTATGGGACTAGCGGGAGTTAGTGAGCAGTTCTTC
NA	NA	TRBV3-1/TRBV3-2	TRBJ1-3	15	CASSPDGASGNTIYF	TGTGCCAGCAGCCCCGACGGAGCCTCTGGAAACACCATATATTTT
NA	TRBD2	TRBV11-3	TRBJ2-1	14	CASSVIAGGYEQFF	TGTGCCAGCAGCGTAATAGCGGGAGGCTATGAGCAGTTCTTC
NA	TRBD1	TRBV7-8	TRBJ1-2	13	CASSLVWTGGYTF	TGTGCCAGCAGCTTAGTTTGGACAGGGGGCTACACCTTC
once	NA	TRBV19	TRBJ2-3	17	CASSIDLPGAGTDTQYF	TGTGCCAGTAGTATAGATCTTCCAGGGGCTGGCACAGATACGCAGTATTTT
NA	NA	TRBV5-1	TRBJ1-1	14	CASRVTPGNTEAFF	TGCGCCAGCAGGGTGACACCCGGGAACACTGAAGCTTTCTTT
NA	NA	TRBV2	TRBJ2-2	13	CASSAEGAGELFF	TGTGCCAGCAGTGCAGAGGGGGCCGGGGAGCTGTTTTTT
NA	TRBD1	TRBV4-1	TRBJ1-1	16	CASSQAPGTGRTEAFF	TGCGCCAGCAGCCAAGCTCCCGGGACAGGGCGGACTGAAGCTTTCTTT
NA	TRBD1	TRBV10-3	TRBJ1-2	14	CAISESRDRVGYTF	TGTGCCATCAGTGAGTCGAGGGACAGGGTTGGCTACACCTTC
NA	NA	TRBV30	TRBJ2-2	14	CAWSVADNTGELFF	TGTGCCTGGAGTGTGGCAGATAACACCGGGGAGCTGTTTTTT
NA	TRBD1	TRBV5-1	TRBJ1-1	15	CASSSRTGPYAEAFF	TGCGCCAGCAGCTCCAGGACAGGGCCTTACGCTGAAGCTTTCTTT